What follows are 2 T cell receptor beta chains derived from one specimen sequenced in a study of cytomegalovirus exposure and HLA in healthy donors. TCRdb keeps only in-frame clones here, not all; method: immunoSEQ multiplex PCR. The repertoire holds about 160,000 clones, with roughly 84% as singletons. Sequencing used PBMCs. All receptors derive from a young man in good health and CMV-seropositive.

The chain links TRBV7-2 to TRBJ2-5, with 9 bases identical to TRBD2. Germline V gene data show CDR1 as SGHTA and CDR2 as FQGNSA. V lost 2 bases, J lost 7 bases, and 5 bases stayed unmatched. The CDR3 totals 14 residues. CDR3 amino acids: CASSLLAGSATQYF. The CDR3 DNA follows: TGTGCCAGCAGCTTACTAGCGGGGAGCGCGACCCAGTACTTC.

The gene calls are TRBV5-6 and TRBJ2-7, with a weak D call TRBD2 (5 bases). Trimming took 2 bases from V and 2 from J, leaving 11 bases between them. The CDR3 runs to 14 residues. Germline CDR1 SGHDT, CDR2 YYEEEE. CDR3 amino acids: CASSFYGETYEQYF. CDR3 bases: TGTGCCAGCAGCTTTTACGGGGAAACCTACGAGCAGTACTTC. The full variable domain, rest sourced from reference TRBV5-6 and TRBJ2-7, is DAGVTQSPTHLIKTRGQQVTLRCSPKSGHDTVSWYQQALGQGPQFIFQYYEEEERQRGNFPDRFSGHQFPNYSSELNVNALLLGDSALYLCASSFYGETYEQYFGPGTRLTVT.